This TCR beta chain was profiled in a study of T cells after yellow fever vaccination. TCRdb recomputed calls from the 5' RACE reads with MiXCR, one row per CDR3 protein. The sample shows 90,000 to 130,000 distinct CDR3 sequences, 8.4% of them seen only once. Overall study findings and caveats: Post-booster reappearance was seen for most primary-vaccination clones (around 96% CD4, around 89% CD8).

This clonotype was detected ten times or more. Antigen: not known. Specimen: CD8+ T cells sorted from PBMCs, collected 45 days after the yellow fever booster vaccination. The sequence came from a man younger than 40 who received the YFV17D yellow fever vaccine.

Here the CDR3 DNA reads TGTGCCAGCAGCTTAATGGGACCCGGGGATGAGCAGTTCTTC. Amino acids: CASSLMGPGDEQFF. The rearrangement joins TRBV7-2 to TRBJ2-1; possibly TRBD1 or TRBD2 for D (5 bases each). V was shortened by 2 bases and J by 8 bases, with 13 bases between the two germline ends. The CDR3 contains 14 residues. Germline V gives CDR1 SGHTA, CDR2 FQGNSA.